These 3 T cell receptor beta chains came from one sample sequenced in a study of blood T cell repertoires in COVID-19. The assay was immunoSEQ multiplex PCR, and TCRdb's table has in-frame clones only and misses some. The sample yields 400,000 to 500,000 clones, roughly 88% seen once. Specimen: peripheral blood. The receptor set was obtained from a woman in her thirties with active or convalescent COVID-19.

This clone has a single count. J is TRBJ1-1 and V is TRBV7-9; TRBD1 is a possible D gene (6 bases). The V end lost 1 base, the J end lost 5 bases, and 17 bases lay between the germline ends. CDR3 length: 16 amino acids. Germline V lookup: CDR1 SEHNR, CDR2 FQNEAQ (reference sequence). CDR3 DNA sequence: TGTGCCAGCAGCTTAGAAAAGACAGGAAGGTGGACTGAAGCTTTCTTT. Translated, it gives CASSLEKTGRWTEAFF.

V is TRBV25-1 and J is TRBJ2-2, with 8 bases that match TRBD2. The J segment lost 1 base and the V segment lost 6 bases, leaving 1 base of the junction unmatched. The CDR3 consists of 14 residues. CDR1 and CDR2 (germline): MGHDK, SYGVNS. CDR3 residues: CASRLAGNTGELFF. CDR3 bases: TGTGCCAGCAGGCTAGCGGGGAACACCGGGGAGCTGTTTTTT.

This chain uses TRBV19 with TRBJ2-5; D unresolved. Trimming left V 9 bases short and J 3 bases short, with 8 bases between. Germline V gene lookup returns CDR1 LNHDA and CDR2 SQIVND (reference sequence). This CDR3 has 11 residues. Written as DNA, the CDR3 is TGTGCCAGCAAGAGTGAAGAGACCCAGTACTTC. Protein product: CASKSEETQYF.